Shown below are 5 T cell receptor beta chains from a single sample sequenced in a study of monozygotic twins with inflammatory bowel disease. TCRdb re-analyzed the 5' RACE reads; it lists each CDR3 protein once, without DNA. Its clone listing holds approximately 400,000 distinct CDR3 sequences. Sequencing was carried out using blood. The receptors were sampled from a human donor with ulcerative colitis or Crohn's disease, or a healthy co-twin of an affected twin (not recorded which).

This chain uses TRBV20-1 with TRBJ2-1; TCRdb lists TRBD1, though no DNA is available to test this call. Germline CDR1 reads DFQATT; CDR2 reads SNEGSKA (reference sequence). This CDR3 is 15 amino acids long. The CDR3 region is CSARGGGRGYNEQFF.

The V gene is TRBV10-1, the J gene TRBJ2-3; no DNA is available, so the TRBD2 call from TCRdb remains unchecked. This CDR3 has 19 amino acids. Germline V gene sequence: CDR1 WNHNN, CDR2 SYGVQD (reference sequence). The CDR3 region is CASSDNPTSGGYKTDTQYF.

This chain's CDR3 is CASSERAYATDTQYF. The gene calls are TRBV25-1 and TRBJ2-3; the D call from TCRdb, TRBD2, cannot be confirmed without DNA. Germline V lookup: CDR1 MGHDK, CDR2 SYGVNS. The CDR3 is 15 residues long.

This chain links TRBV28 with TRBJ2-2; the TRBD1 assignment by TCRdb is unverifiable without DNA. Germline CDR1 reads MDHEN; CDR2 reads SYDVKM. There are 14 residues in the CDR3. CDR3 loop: CASKRQGVAGELFF.

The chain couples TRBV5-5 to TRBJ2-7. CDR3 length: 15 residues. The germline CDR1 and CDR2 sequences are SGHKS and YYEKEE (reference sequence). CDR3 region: CASSIGQGRAYEQYF. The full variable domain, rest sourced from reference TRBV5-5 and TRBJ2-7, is DAGVTQSPTHLIKTRGQQVTLRCSPISGHKSVSWYQQVLGQGPQFIFQYYEKEERGRGNFPDRFSARQFPNYSSELNVNALLLGDSALYLCASSIGQGRAYEQYFGPGTRLTVT.